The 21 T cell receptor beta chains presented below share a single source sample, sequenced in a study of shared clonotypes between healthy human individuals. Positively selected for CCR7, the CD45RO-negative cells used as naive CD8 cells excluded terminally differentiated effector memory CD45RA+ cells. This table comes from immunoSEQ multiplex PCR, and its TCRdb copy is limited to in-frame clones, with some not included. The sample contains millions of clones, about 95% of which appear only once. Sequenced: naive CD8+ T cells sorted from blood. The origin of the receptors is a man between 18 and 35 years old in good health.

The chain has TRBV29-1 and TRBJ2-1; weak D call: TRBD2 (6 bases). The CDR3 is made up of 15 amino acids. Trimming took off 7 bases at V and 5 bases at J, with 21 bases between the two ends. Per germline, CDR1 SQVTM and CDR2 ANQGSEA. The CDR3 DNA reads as TGCAGCGCTATACCGGGACTTATGGTAGACAATGAGCAGTTCTTC. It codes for CSAIPGLMVDNEQFF.

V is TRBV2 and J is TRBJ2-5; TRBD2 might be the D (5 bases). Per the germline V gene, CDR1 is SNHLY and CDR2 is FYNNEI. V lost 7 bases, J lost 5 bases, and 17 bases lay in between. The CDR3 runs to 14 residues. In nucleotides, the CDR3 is TGTGCCAGCAAGGGAGAGCCAATGGGGGAGACCCAGTACTTC. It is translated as CASKGEPMGETQYF.

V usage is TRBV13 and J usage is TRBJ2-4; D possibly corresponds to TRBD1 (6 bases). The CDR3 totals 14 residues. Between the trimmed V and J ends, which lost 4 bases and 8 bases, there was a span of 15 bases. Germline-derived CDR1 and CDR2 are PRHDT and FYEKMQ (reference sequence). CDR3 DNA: TGTGCCAGCAGCTACAGGGACCCCCCGGACATTCAGTACTTC. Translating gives CASSYRDPPDIQYF. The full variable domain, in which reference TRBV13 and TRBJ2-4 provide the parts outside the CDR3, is AAGVIQSPRHLIKEKRETATLKCYPIPRHDTVYWYQQGPGQDPQFLISFYEKMQSDKGSIPDRFSAQQFSDYHSELNMSSLELGDSALYFCASSYRDPPDIQYFGAGTRLSVL.

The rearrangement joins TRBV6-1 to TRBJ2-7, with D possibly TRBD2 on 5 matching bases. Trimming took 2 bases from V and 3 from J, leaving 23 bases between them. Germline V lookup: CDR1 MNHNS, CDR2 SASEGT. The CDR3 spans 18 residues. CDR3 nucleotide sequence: TGTGCCAGCAGTGAAAAGTCGCCGGAATGGGAGTATTTCTACGAGCAGTACTTC. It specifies CASSEKSPEWEYFYEQYF.

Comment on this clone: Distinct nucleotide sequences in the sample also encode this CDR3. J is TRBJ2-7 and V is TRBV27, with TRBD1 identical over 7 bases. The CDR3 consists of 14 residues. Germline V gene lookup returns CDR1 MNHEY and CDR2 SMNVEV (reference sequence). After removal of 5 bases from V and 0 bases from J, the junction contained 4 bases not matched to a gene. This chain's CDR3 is CASSPRDSSYEQYF. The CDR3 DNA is TGTGCCAGCAGTCCCCGGGACAGCTCCTACGAGCAGTACTTC.

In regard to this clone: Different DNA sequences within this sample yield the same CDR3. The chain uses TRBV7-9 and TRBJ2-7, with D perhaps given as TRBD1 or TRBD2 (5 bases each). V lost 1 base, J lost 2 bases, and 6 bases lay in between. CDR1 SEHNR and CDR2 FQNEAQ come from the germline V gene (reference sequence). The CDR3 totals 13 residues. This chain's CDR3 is CASSLVGAYEQYF. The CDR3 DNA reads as TGTGCCAGCAGCTTAGTGGGGGCCTACGAGCAGTACTTC.

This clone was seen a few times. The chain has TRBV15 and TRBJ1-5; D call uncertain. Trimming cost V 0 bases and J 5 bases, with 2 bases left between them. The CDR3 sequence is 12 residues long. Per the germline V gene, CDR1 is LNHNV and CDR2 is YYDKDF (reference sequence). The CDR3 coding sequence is TGTGCCACCAGCAGAGATCATCAGCCCCAGCATTTT. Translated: CATSRDHQPQHF.

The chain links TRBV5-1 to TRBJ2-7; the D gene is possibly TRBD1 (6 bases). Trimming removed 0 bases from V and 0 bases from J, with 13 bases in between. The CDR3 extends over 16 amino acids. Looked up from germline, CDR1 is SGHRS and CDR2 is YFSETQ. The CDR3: CASSLAVTGGSYEQYF. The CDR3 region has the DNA TGCGCCAGCAGCTTGGCCGTGACAGGTGGCTCCTACGAGCAGTACTTC.

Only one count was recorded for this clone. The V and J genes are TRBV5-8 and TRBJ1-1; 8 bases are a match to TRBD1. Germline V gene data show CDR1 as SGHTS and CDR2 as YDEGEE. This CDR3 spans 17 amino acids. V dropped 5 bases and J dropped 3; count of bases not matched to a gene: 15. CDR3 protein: CASSPGGASLVYTEAFF. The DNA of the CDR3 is TGTGCCAGCAGTCCAGGGGGCGCGTCTCTTGTTTACACTGAAGCTTTCTTT.

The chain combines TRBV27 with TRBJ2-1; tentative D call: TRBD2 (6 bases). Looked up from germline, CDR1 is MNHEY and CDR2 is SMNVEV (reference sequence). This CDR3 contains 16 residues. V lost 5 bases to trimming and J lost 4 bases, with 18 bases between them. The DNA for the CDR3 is TGTGCCAGCAGTCCGGGCCCCGGCGCGGGGTACAATGAGCAGTTCTTC. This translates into CASSPGPGAGYNEQFF.

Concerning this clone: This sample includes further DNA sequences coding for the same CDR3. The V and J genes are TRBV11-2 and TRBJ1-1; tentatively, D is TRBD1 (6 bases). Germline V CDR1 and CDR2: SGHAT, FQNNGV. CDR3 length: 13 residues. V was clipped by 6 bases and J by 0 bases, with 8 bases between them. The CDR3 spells CASSPGVNTEAFF. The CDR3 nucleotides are TGTGCCAGCAGTCCAGGGGTGAACACTGAAGCTTTCTTT.

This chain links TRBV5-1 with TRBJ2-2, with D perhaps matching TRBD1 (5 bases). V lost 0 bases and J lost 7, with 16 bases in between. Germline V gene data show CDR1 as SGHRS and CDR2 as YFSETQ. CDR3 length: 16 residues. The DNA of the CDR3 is TGCGCCAGCAGCTTGGGGGAACAGCTGCAGGGCGGGGAGCTGTTTTTT. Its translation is CASSLGEQLQGGELFF.

The CDR3 protein is CASSVDRFNTGELFF. The CDR3 DNA is TGTGCCAGCAGCGTCGACAGGTTTAACACCGGGGAGCTGTTTTTT. The chain uses TRBV6-5 and TRBJ2-2; the D gene is possibly TRBD1 (6 bases). This CDR3 is 15 amino acids long. Trimming took off 6 bases at V and 2 bases at J, with 13 bases between the two ends. CDR1 MNHEY and CDR2 SVGAGI come from the germline V gene.

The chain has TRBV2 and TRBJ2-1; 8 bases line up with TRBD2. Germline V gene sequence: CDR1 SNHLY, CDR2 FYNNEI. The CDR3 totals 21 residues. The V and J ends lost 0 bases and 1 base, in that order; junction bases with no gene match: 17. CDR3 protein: CASSEALRGGNAGDSYNEQFF. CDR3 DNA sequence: TGTGCCAGCAGTGAAGCGCTTCGGGGGGGTAATGCGGGAGATTCCTACAATGAGCAGTTCTTC.

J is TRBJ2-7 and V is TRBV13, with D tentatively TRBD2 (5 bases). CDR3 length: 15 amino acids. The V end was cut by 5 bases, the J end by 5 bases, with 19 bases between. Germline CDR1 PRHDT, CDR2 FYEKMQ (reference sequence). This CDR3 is CASSPTREGGHEQYF. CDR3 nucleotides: TGTGCCAGCAGCCCTACCCGCGAGGGTGGCCACGAGCAGTACTTC.

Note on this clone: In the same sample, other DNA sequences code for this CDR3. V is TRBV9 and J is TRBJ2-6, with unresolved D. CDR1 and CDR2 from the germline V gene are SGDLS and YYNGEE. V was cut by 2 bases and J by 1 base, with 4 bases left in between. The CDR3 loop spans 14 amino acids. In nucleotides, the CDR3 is TGTGCCAGCAGCGTTGGATCTGGGGCCAACGTCCTGACTTTC. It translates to CASSVGSGANVLTF. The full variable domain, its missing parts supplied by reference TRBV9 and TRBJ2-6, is DSGVTQTPKHLITATGQRVTLRCSPRSGDLSVYWYQQSLDQGLQFLIQYYNGEERAKGNILERFSAQQFPDLHSELNLSSLELGDSALYFCASSVGSGANVLTFGAGSRLTVL.

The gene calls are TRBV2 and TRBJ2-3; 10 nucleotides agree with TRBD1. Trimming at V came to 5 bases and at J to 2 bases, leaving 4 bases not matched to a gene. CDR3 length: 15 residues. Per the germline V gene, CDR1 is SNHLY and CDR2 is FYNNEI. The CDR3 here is CASSPGQGITDTQYF. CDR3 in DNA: TGTGCCAGCAGTCCGGGACAGGGGATCACAGATACGCAGTATTTT.

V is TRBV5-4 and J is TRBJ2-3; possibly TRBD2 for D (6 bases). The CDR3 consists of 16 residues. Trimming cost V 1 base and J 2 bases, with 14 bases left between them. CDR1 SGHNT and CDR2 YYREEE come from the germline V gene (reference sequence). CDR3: CASSLLRGVVTDTQYF. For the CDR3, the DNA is TGTGCCAGCAGCTTGTTGCGCGGGGTAGTCACAGATACGCAGTATTTT.

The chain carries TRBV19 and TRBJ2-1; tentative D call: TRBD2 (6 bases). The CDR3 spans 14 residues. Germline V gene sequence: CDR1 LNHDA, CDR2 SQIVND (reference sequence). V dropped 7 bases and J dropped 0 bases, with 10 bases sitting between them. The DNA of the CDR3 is TGTGCCAGTACCTTAGCGGCCTCCTACAATGAGCAGTTCTTC. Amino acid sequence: CASTLAASYNEQFF.

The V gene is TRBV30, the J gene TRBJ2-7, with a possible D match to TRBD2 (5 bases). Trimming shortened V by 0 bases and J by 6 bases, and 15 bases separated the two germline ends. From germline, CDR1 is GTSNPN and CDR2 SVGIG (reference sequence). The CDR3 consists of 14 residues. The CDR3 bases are TGTGCCTGGAGTGTACGACCCGATGCGGGCGAGCAGTACTTC. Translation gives CAWSVRPDAGEQYF.

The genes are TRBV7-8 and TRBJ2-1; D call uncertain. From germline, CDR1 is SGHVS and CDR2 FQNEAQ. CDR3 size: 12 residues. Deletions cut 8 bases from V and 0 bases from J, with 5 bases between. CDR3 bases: TGTGCCAGCGGGGTCTCCTACAATGAGCAGTTCTTC. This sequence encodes CASGVSYNEQFF.